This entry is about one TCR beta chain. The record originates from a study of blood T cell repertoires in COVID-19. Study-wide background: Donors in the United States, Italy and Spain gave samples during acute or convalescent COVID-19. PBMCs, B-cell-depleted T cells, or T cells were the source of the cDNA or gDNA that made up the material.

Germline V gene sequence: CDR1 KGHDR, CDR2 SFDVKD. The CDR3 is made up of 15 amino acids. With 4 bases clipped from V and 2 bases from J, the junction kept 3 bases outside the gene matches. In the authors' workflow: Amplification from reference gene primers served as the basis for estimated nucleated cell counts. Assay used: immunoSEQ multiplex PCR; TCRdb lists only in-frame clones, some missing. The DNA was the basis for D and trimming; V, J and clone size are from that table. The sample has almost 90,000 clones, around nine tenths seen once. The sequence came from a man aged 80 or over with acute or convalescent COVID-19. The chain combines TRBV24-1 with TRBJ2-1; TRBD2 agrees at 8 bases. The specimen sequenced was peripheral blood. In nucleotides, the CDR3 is TGTGCCACCAGTGACACGCGGGGGGCCTACAATGAGCAGTTCTTC. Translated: CATSDTRGAYNEQFF.